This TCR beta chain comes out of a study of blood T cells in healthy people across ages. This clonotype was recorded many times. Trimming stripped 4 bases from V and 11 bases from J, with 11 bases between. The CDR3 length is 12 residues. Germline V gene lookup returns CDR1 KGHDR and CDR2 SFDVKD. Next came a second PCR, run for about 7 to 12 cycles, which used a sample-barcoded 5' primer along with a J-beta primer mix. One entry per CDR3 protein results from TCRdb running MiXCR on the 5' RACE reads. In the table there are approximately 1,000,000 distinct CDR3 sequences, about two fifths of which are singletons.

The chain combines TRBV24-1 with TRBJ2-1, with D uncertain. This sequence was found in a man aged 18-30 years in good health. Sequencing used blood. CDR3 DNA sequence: TGTGCCACCAGTGAGGACCGATCCAAGCAGTTCTTC. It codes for CATSEDRSKQFF.